Following are 21 T cell receptor beta chains from one sample sequenced in a study of T cell responses to AZD1222 COVID-19 vaccine. Sequencing was performed with immunoSEQ multiplex PCR; in TCRdb, only in-frame clones are kept and a portion is missing. The sample contains tens of thousands of clones, around 86% of which appear only once. This specimen was peripheral blood, taken on day 0 of AZD1222 vaccination. The receptors derive from an adult in good health.

This clone was counted between two and nine times. The genes are TRBV19 and TRBJ1-2; 9 nucleotides match TRBD1. Germline CDR1 is LNHDA and CDR2 is SQIVND (reference sequence). The ends lost 2 bases at V and 7 bases at J; junction bases unmatched: 2. This CDR3 comprises 13 residues. CDR3: CASSITGGTGYTF. The CDR3 DNA reads as TGTGCCAGTAGTATAACAGGGGGCACTGGCTACACCTTC.

The chain is built from TRBV9 and TRBJ2-5, with 10 positions matching TRBD1. Germline lookup yields CDR1 SGDLS and CDR2 YYNGEE. The CDR3 runs 16 residues. V lost 2 bases to trimming and J lost 2 bases; unmatched junction nucleotides: 6. In DNA form, the CDR3 reads TGTGCCAGCAGCGTGGGGGGACAGGGGTCGCAAGAGACCCAGTACTTC. Translation: CASSVGGQGSQETQYF. Looking up the rest from reference TRBV9 and TRBJ2-5 gives the full variable domain: DSGVTQTPKHLITATGQRVTLRCSPRSGDLSVYWYQQSLDQGLQFLIQYYNGEERAKGNILERFSAQQFPDLHSELNLSSLELGDSALYFCASSVGGQGSQETQYFGPGTRLLVL.

The chain employs TRBV9 and TRBJ1-3, with 7 bases lining up with TRBD1. Germline trimming cut 0 bases from V and 3 bases from J; bases unmatched to any gene: 9. Germline assignment: CDR1 SGDLS and CDR2 YYNGEE. The CDR3 loop spans 17 amino acids. Written as DNA, the CDR3 is TGTGCCAGCAGCGTAGCTTACAGGGGACTGAGTGGAAACACCATATATTTT. Amino acids: CASSVAYRGLSGNTIYF.

The chain employs TRBV7-9 and TRBJ2-7, with D maybe TRBD1 (6 bases). V dropped 6 bases and J dropped 0 bases, with 18 bases sitting between them. The V gene's germline CDR1 is SEHNR and CDR2 FQNEAQ (reference sequence). This CDR3 contains 16 residues. The CDR3 DNA is TGTGCCAGCAGTCGCCTCCAGGACAGATACTCCTACGAGCAGTACTTC. This translates into CASSRLQDRYSYEQYF.

V usage is TRBV28 and J usage is TRBJ2-1; TRBD2 might be the D (6 bases). Germline-derived CDR1 and CDR2 are MDHEN and SYDVKM. V was shortened by 7 bases and J by 2 bases, with 12 bases between the two germline ends. This CDR3 has 14 residues. Written as DNA, the CDR3 is TGTGCCAGCACCCCCGGGACTCCCTACAATGAGCAGTTCTTC. Residues: CASTPGTPYNEQFF.

The gene calls are TRBV27 and TRBJ2-3, with D perhaps TRBD2 (5 bases). Germline CDR1 MNHEY, CDR2 SMNVEV (reference sequence). V was clipped by 0 bases and J by 4 bases, with 17 bases between them. The CDR3 sequence is 17 residues long. The CDR3 reads CASSLSKQRIGADTQYF. CDR3 bases: TGTGCCAGCAGTTTATCGAAGCAACGTATCGGGGCAGATACGCAGTATTTT.

The rearrangement links TRBV11-2 to TRBJ2-3; 7 positions agree with TRBD1. The CDR3 contains 14 residues. Trimming removed 4 bases from V and 5 bases from J; junction bases left unmatched: 6. CDR1 is SGHAT, CDR2 FQNNGV, per germline. CDR3 DNA: TGTGCCAGCAGCTCGCGGACAGGCATAGATACGCAGTATTTT. Protein sequence: CASSSRTGIDTQYF. Complete variable domain (other parts from reference TRBV11-2 and TRBJ2-3): EAGVAQSPRYKIIEKRQSVAFWCNPISGHATLYWYQQILGQGPKLLIQFQNNGVVDDSQLPKDRFSAERLKGVDSTLKIQPAKLEDSAVYLCASSSRTGIDTQYFGPGTRLTVL.

The chain joins TRBV10-3 to TRBJ2-1; no reliable D call. Trimming shortened V by 6 bases and J by 7 bases, and 13 bases separated the two germline ends. The CDR3 has 13 amino acids. Germline loops: CDR1 ENHRY, CDR2 SYGVKD. Here the CDR3 reads CAIRRGRGNEQFF. CDR3 DNA: TGTGCCATCAGGCGCGGTAGAGGTAATGAGCAGTTCTTC.

The chain recombines TRBV4-2 with TRBJ2-1; maybe TRBD2 (6 bases). Trimming shortened V by 6 bases and J by 3 bases, and 21 bases separated the two germline ends. In germline, CDR1 is LGHNA, CDR2 YNFKEQ. The CDR3 has 17 amino acids. This CDR3 is CASRSLGGGKDYNEQFF. CDR3 nucleotides: TGTGCCAGCAGAAGTCTGGGTGGGGGGAAGGACTACAATGAGCAGTTCTTC.

The chain employs TRBV7-9 and TRBJ1-4; D may be TRBD1 (5 bases). Germline V gene data show CDR1 as SEHNR and CDR2 as FQNEAQ (reference sequence). Trimming shortened V by 2 bases and J by 3 bases, and 13 bases separated the two germline ends. The CDR3 sequence is 16 residues long. The CDR3 loop reads CASSLLSGGPNEKLFF. The CDR3 DNA sequence: TGTGCCAGCAGCTTACTCTCGGGGGGACCTAATGAAAAACTGTTTTTT.

This clone was picked up one time. The V gene is TRBV19, the J gene TRBJ2-6; D gene ambiguous. Germline CDR1 LNHDA, CDR2 SQIVND (reference sequence). CDR3 length equals 17 residues. V was trimmed by 3 bases and J by 0 bases, leaving 12 bases between them. Written as DNA, the CDR3 is TGTGCCAGTAGTATTATCTTAGTTGGCTCTGGGGCCAACGTCCTGACTTTC. Its translation is CASSIILVGSGANVLTF. Using reference TRBV19 and TRBJ2-6 for the parts outside the CDR3, the full variable domain is DGGITQSPKYLFRKEGQNVTLSCEQNLNHDAMYWYRQDPGQGLRLIYYSQIVNDFQKGDIAEGYSVSREKKESFPLTVTSAQKNPTAFYLCASSIILVGSGANVLTFGAGSRLTVL.

The CDR3 coding sequence is TGTGCCAGCAGTTACCCCCGGACGTTGAAAGACAATGAGCAGTTCTTC. Translation gives CASSYPRTLKDNEQFF. V and J are TRBV6-5 and TRBJ2-1; D ambiguous. Trimming removed 2 bases from V and 5 bases from J, with 16 bases in between. Per germline, CDR1 MNHEY and CDR2 SVGAGI. CDR3 length equals 16 residues.

About this clone: In the same sample, other DNA sequences code for this CDR3. The V call is TRBV5-1, the J call TRBJ2-2; no definite D call. Germline CDR1 reads SGHRS; CDR2 reads YFSETQ. CDR3 size: 15 residues. V gave up 0 bases and J gave up 4 bases, with 10 bases separating them. CDR3 protein: CASSLAVAGTGELFF. For the CDR3, the DNA is TGCGCCAGCAGCTTGGCGGTAGCAGGCACCGGGGAGCTGTTTTTT.

The rearrangement joins TRBV7-8 to TRBJ2-7, with D possibly being TRBD2 (6 bases). The CDR3 covers 14 residues. With 8 bases removed from V and 1 base from J, the gap between germline ends came to 15 bases. Per germline, CDR1 SGHVS and CDR2 FQNEAQ. In nucleotides, the CDR3 is TGTGCCAGCCACACGCGGGGCGCGTCCTACGAGCAGTACTTC. Translated: CASHTRGASYEQYF.

The chain uses TRBV7-2 and TRBJ1-1; 7 bases map to TRBD1. Unmatched junction bases numbered 4, after V lost 4 bases and J lost 5 bases. The CDR3 is 13 amino acids. The germline CDR1 and CDR2 sequences are SGHTA and FQGNSA. CDR3: CASSSHRGTEAFF. The CDR3 nucleotides are TGTGCCAGCAGCTCCCACAGGGGTACTGAAGCTTTCTTT.

V is TRBV19 and J is TRBJ1-5; 7 bases align to TRBD1. The CDR3 totals 16 residues. The trim removed 4 bases at V and 3 bases at J, leaving 9 bases unmatched. Per the germline V gene, CDR1 is LNHDA and CDR2 is SQIVND (reference sequence). CDR3 DNA: TGTGCCAGTAGTAAGGGCCTGGGACAGTCCAATCAGCCCCAGCATTTT. It translates to CASSKGLGQSNQPQHF.

The V call is TRBV10-3, the J call TRBJ2-1; 7 nucleotides align to TRBD2. This CDR3 has 18 residues. Germline V gene lookup returns CDR1 ENHRY and CDR2 SYGVKD. Trimming at V came to 0 bases and at J to 2 bases, leaving 10 bases not matched to a gene. The CDR3 sequence is CAISESAGGSRAYNEQFF. CDR3 nucleotide sequence: TGTGCCATCAGTGAGTCGGCCGGCGGGAGCCGGGCCTACAATGAGCAGTTCTTC.

The chain joins TRBV10-3 to TRBJ1-1; D gene ambiguous. From germline, CDR1 is ENHRY and CDR2 SYGVKD. This CDR3 is built from 16 residues. Trimming pared 0 bases from V and 2 bases from J, leaving 13 bases between. The CDR3 bases are TGTGCCATCAGTGAGTCGAGCCCCGTCCTTAACACTGAAGCTTTCTTT. Translation gives CAISESSPVLNTEAFF.

This chain uses TRBV5-1 with TRBJ2-7; 8 bases are a match to TRBD1. The CDR3 consists of 17 residues. Germline trimming cut 4 bases from V and 0 bases from J; bases unmatched to any gene: 12. In germline, CDR1 is SGHRS, CDR2 YFSETQ. The CDR3 is CASSMGPQGANSYEQYF. The CDR3 DNA reads TGCGCCAGCAGCATGGGACCCCAGGGGGCCAACTCCTACGAGCAGTACTTC.

This sequence joins TRBV7-9 and TRBJ2-2; D is perhaps TRBD1 (5 bases). This CDR3 is 14 amino acids long. Germline loops: CDR1 SEHNR, CDR2 FQNEAQ (reference sequence). V was clipped by 0 bases and J by 5 bases, with 7 bases between them. CDR3 coding DNA: TGTGCCAGCAGCTTAGCACAGGCGACCGGGGAGCTGTTTTTT. Its translation: CASSLAQATGELFF.

J is TRBJ2-1 and V is TRBV2, with D perhaps being TRBD1 or TRBD2 (5 bases each). The CDR3 contains 11 residues. Trimming pared 6 bases from V and 6 bases from J, leaving 6 bases between. CDR1 is SNHLY and CDR2 is FYNNEI in the germline V gene. This chain's CDR3 is CASSGTNEQFF. The CDR3 DNA sequence: TGTGCCAGCAGCGGGACCAATGAGCAGTTCTTC.